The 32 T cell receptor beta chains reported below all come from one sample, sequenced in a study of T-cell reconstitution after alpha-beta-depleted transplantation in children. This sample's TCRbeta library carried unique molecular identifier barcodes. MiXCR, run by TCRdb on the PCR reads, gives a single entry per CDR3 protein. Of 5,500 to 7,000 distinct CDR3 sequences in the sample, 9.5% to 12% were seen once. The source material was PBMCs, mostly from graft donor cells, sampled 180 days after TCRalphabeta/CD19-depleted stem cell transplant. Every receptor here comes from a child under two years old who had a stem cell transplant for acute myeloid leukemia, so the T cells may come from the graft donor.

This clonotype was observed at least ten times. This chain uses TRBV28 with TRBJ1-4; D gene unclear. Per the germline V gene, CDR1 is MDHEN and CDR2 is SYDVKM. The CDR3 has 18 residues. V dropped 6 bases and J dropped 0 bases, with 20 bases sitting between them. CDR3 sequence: CASSSNWGGLPTNEKLFF. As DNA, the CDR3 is TGTGCCAGCAGCTCAAACTGGGGAGGCTTACCAACTAATGAAAAACTGTTTTTT. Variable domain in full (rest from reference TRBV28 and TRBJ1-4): DVKVTQSSRYLVKRTGEKVFLECVQDMDHENMFWYRQDPGLGLRLIYFSYDVKMKEKGDIPEGYSVSREKKERFSLILESASTNQTSMYLCASSSNWGGLPTNEKLFFGSGTQLSVL.

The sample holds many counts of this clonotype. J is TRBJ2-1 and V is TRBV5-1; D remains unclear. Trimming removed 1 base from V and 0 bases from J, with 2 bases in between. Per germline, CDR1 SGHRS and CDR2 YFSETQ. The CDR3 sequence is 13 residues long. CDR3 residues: CASSLPSYNEQFF. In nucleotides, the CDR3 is TGCGCCAGCAGCTTGCCCTCCTACAATGAGCAGTTCTTC.

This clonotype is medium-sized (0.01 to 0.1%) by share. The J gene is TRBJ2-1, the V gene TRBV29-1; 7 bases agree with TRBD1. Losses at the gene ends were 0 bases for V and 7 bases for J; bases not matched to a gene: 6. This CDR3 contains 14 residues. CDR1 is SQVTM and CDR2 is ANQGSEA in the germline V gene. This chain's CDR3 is CSVEDPTGVNEQFF. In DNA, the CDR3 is TGCAGCGTTGAAGATCCAACAGGGGTAAATGAGCAGTTCTTC.

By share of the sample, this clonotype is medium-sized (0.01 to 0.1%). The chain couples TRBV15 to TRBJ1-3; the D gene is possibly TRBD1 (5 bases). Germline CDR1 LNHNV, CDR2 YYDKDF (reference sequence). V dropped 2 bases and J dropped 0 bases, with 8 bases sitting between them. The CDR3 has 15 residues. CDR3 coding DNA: TGTGCCACCAGCAGACTGACAGTCTCTGGAAACACCATATATTTT. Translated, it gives CATSRLTVSGNTIYF. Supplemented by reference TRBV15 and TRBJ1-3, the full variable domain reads DAMVIQNPRYQVTQFGKPVTLSCSQTLNHNVMYWYQQKSSQAPKLLFHYYDKDFNNEADTPDNFQSRRPNTSFCFLDIRSPGLGDTAMYLCATSRLTVSGNTIYFGEGSWLTVV.

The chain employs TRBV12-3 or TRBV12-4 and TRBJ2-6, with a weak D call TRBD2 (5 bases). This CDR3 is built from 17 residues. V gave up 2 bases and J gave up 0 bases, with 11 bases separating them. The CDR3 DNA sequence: TGTGCCAGCAGTTTATGGCTAGCCAGCTCTGGGGCCAACGTCCTGACTTTC. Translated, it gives CASSLWLASSGANVLTF.

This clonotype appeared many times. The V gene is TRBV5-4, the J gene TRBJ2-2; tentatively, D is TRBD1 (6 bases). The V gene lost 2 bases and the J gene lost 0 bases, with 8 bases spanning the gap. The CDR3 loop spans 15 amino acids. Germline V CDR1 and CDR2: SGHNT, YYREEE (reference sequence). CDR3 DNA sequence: TGTGCCAGCAGCTTCGGGACAACGAACACCGGGGAGCTGTTTTTT. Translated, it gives CASSFGTTNTGELFF.

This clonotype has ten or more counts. The CDR3 is CATSALIGLSDTQYF. Written as DNA, the CDR3 is TGTGCCACCAGTGCCCTAATTGGTCTATCAGATACGCAGTATTTT. V is TRBV24-1 and J is TRBJ2-3, with D unresolved. V was clipped by 5 bases and J by 4 bases, with 15 bases between them. CDR3 length: 15 residues. In germline, CDR1 is KGHDR, CDR2 SFDVKD.

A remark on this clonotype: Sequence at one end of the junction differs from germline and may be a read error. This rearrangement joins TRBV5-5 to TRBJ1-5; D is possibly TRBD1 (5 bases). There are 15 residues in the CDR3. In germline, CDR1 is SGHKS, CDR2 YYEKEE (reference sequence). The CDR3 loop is CASAGSPASIQPQHF. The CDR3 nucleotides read TGTGCCAGCGCAGGGTCCCCCGCTAGCATTCAGCCCCAGCATTTT.

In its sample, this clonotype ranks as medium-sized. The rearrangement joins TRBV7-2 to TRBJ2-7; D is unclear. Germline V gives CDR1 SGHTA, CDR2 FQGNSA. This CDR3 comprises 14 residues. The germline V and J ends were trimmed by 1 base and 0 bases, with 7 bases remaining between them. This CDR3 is CASSLGQASYEQYF. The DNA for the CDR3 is TGTGCCAGCAGCTTAGGGCAGGCCTCCTACGAGCAGTACTTC.

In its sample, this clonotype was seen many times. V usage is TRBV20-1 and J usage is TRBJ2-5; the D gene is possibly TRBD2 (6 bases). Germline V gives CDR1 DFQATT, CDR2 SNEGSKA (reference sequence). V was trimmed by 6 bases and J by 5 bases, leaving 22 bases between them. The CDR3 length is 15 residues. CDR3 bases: TGCAGTGCCGCTCGATATCTCGGGGGTGGGGAGACCCAGTACTTC. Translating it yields CSAARYLGGGETQYF.

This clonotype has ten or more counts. The CDR3 is CASTLPGLAAVEQFF. CDR3 nucleotide sequence: TGCGCCAGCACCCTGCCGGGACTAGCGGCGGTTGAGCAGTTCTTC. This chain joins TRBV10-2 and TRBJ2-1; 11 bases map to TRBD2. The CDR3 consists of 15 residues. The germline V gene has CDR1 WSHSY and CDR2 SAAADI. J gave up 9 bases and V 7 bases, and 11 bases lay outside the gene matches.

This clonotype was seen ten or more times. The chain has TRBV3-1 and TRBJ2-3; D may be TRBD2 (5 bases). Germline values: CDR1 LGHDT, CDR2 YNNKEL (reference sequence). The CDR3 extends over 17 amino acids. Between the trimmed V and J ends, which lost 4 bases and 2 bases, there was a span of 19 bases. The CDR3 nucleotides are TGTGCCAGCAGCCTTGATCTATTGACTACCACCACAGATACGCAGTATTTT. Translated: CASSLDLLTTTTDTQYF.

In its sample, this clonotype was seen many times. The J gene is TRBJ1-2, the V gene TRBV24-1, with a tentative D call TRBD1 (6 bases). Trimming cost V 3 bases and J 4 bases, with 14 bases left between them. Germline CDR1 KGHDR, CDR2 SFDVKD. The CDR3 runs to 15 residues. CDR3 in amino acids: CATSDGQIQPYGYTF. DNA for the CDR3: TGTGCCACCAGTGATGGACAGATCCAGCCCTATGGCTACACCTTC.

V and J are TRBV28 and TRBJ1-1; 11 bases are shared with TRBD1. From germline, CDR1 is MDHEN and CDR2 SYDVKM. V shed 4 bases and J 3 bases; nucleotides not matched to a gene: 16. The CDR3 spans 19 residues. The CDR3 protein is CASSSTGQGALELYTEAFF. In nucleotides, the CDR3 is TGTGCCAGCAGTTCCACCGGACAGGGGGCGTTGGAATTGTACACTGAAGCTTTCTTT.

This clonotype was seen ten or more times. As DNA, the CDR3 is TGTGCCAGCAGCCAAACGCCCATGGGGTACATTCAGTACTTC. Translated, it gives CASSQTPMGYIQYF. V gene TRBV4-2 combines with J gene TRBJ2-4, with unresolved D. The V gene lost 2 bases and the J gene lost 8 bases, with 13 bases spanning the gap. This CDR3 comprises 14 residues. The germline V gene has CDR1 LGHNA and CDR2 YNFKEQ.

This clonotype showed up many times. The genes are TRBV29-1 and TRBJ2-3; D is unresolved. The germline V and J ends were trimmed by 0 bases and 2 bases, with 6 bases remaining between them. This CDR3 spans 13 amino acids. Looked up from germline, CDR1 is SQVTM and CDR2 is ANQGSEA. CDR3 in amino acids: CSVEDRATDTQYF. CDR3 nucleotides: TGCAGCGTTGAAGATCGAGCCACAGATACGCAGTATTTT.

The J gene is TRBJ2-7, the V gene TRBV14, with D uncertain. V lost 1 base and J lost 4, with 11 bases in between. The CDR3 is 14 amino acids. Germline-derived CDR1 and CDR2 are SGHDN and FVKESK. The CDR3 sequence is CASSQADGIYEQYF. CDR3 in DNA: TGTGCCAGCAGCCAAGCGGACGGCATATACGAGCAGTACTTC.

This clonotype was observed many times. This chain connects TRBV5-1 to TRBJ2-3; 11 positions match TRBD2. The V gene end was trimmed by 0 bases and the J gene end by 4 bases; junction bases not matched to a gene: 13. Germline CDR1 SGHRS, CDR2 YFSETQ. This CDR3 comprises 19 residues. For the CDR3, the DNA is TGCGCCAGCAGCTTGGCTACTAGCGGGAGAAATTGGGGGGCAGATACGCAGTATTTT. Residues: CASSLATSGRNWGADTQYF. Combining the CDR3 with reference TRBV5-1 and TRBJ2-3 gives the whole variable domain KAGVTQTPRYLIKTRGQQVTLSCSPISGHRSVSWYQQTPGQGLQFLFEYFSETQRNKGNFPGRFSGRQFSNSRSEMNVSTLELGDSALYLCASSLATSGRNWGADTQYFGPGTRLTVL.

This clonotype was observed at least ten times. The CDR3 reads CASSLVYSGRVGGEQYF. The CDR3 bases are TGTGCCAGCAGCTTAGTATACAGCGGGAGGGTGGGGGGCGAGCAGTACTTC. The chain employs TRBV7-9 and TRBJ2-7; the match to TRBD2 covers 10 bases. The CDR3 covers 17 residues. Trimming removed 1 base from V and 6 bases from J; junction bases left unmatched: 12. Germline CDR1 reads SEHNR; CDR2 reads FQNEAQ (reference sequence).

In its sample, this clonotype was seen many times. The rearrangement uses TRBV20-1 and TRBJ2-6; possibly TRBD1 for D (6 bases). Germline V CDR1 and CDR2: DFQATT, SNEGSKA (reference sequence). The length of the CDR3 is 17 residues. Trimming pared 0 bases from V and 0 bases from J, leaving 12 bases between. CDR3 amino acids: CSARDGGSSSGANVLTF. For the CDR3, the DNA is TGCAGTGCTAGAGATGGGGGCAGCAGCTCTGGGGCCAACGTCCTGACTTTC.

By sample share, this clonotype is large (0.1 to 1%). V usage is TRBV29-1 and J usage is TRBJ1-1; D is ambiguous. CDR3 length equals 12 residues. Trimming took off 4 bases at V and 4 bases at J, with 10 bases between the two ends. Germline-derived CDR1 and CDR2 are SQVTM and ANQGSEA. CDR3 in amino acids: CSVVSGVTEAFF. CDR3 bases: TGCAGCGTTGTTAGCGGTGTCACTGAAGCTTTCTTT.

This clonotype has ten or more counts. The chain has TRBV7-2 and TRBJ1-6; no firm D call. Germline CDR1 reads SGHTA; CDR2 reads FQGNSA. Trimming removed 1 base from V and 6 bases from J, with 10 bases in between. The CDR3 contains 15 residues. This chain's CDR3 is CASSLGQTLNSPLHF. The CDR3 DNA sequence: TGTGCCAGCAGCTTAGGGCAGACCCTTAATTCACCCCTCCACTTT.

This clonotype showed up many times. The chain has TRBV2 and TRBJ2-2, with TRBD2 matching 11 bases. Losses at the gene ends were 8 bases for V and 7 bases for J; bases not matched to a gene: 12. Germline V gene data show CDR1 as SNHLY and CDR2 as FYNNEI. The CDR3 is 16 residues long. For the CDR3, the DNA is TGTGCCAGCTCTCGCACTAGCGGGAGTCCCGGCGGGGAGCTGTTTTTT. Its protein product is CASSRTSGSPGGELFF.

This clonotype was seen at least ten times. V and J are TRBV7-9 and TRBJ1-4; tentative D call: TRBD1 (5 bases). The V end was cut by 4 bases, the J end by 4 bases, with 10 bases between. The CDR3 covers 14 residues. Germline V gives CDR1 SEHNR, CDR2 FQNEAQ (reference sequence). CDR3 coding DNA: TGTGCCAGCAGCTCCGACAGCCTTAATGAAAAACTGTTTTTT. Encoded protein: CASSSDSLNEKLFF.

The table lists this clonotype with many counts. This CDR3 is CASLSGHTEAFF. For the CDR3, the DNA is TGTGCCAGCCTCTCGGGGCACACTGAAGCTTTCTTT. The chain combines TRBV28 with TRBJ1-1, with a weak D call TRBD1 (5 bases). The CDR3 runs to 12 residues. The germline gives CDR1 MDHEN, CDR2 SYDVKM. V gave up 8 bases and J gave up 3 bases, with 10 bases separating them.

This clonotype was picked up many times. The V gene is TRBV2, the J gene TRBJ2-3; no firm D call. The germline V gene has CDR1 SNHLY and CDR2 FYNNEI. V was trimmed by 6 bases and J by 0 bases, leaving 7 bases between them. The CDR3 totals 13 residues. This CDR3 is CASSVESTDTQYF. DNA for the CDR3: TGTGCCAGCAGCGTGGAGAGCACAGATACGCAGTATTTT.

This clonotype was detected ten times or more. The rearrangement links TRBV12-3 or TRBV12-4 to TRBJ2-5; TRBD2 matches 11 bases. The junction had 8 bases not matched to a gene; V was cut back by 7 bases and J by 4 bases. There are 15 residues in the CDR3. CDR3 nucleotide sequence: TGTGCCAGCAAAAGGACTAGCGGGCTTACAGAGACCCAGTACTTC. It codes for CASKRTSGLTETQYF.

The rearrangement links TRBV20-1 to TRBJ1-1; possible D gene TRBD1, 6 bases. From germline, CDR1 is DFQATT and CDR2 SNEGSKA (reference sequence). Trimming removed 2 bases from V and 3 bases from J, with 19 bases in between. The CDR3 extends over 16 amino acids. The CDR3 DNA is TGCAGTGCTAGAACGACCGATCAGGGGATAGACACTGAAGCTTTCTTT. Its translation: CSARTTDQGIDTEAFF.

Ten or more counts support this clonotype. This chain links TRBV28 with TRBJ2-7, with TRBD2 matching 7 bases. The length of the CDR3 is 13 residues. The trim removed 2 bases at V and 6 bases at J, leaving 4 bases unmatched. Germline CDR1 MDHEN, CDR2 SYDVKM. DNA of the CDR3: TGTGCCAGCAGTTTAGGGAGGGTAGCCGAGCAGTACTTC. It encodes CASSLGRVAEQYF. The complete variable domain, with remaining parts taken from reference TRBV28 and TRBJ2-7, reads DVKVTQSSRYLVKRTGEKVFLECVQDMDHENMFWYRQDPGLGLRLIYFSYDVKMKEKGDIPEGYSVSREKKERFSLILESASTNQTSMYLCASSLGRVAEQYFGPGTRLTVT.

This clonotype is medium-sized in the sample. The CDR3, as DNA: TGTGCCAGCAGTCCGTCGACAGGGAGGCAAACCTACGAGCAGTACTTC. This translates into CASSPSTGRQTYEQYF. V is TRBV12-3 or TRBV12-4 and J is TRBJ2-7; weak D call: TRBD1 (7 bases). There are 16 residues in the CDR3. Trimming took 5 bases from V and 2 from J, leaving 19 bases between them.

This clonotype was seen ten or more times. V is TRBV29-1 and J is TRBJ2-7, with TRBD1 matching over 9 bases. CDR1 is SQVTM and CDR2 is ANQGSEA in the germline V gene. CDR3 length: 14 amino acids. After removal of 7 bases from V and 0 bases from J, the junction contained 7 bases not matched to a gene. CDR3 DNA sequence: TGCAGCGCTTGGACAGGGGTCAGCTCCTACGAGCAGTACTTC. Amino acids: CSAWTGVSSYEQYF.

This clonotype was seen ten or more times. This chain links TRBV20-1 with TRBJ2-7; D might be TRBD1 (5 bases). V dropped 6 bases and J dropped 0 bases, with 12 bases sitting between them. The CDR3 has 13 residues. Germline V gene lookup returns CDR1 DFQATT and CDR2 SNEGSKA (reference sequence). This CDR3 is CSARWGHSYEQYF. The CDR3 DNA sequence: TGCAGTGCCCGGTGGGGCCACTCCTACGAGCAGTACTTC.